The source of this T cell receptor (beta chain) is a study of blood T cell repertoires in COVID-19. Losses at the gene ends were 5 bases for V and 8 bases for J; bases not matched to a gene: 11. The CDR3 has 16 residues. CDR1 and CDR2 (germline): SGHTA, FQGNSA. Method: immunoSEQ multiplex PCR; TCRdb's copy keeps in-frame clones and lacks some. The sample contains approximately 88,000 clones, 80% of which appear only once. This clone was recorded only once. This receptor was obtained from a woman of 80 years or more with acute or convalescent COVID-19. V is TRBV7-2 and J is TRBJ1-6; 8 bases align to TRBD1. Input material: peripheral blood. The CDR3 spells CASSHDGQGQHSPLHF. The CDR3 bases are TGTGCCAGCAGCCATGACGGACAGGGTCAACATTCACCCCTCCACTTT.